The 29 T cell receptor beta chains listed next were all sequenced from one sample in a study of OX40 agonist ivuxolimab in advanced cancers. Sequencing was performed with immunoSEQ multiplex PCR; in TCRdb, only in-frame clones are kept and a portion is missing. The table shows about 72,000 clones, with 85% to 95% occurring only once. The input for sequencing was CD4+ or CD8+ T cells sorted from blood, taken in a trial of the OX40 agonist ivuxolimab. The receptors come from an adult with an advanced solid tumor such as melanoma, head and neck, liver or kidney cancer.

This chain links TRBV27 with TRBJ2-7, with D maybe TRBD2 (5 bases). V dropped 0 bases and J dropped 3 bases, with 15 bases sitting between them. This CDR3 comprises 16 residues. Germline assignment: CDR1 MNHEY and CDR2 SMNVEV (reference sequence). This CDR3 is CASSLSEVTPSYEQYF. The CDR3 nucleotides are TGTGCCAGCAGTTTATCGGAGGTTACCCCGAGCTACGAGCAGTACTTC.

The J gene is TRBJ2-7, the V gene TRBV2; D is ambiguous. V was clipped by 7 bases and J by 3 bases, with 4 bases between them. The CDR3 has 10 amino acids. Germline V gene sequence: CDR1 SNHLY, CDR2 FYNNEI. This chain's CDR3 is CASTLYEQYF. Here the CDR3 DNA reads TGTGCCAGCACCCTCTACGAGCAGTACTTC.

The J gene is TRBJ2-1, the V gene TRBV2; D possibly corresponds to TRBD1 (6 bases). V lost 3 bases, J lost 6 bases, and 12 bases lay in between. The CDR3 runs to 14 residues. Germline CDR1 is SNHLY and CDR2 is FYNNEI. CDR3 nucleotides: TGTGCCAGCAGTGATCAGACAGGACTCAATGAGCAGTTCTTC. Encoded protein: CASSDQTGLNEQFF.

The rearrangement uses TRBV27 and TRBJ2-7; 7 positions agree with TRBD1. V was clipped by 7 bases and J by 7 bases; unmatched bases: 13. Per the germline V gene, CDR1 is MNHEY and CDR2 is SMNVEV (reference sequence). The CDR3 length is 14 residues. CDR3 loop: CASTPGQVPWEQYF. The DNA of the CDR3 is TGTGCCAGCACCCCCGGACAGGTACCTTGGGAGCAGTACTTC.

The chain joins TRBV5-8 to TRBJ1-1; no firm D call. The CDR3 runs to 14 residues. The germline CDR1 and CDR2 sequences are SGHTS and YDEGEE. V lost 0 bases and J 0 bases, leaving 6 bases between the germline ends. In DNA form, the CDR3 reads TGTGCCAGCAGCTTGGCCGGTATGAACACTGAAGCTTTCTTT. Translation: CASSLAGMNTEAFF. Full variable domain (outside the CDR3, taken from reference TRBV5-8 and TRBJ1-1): EAGVTQSPTHLIKTRGQQATLRCSPISGHTSVYWYQQALGLGLQFLLWYDEGEERNRGNFPPRFSGRQFPNYSSELNVNALELEDSALYLCASSLAGMNTEAFFGQGTRLTVV.

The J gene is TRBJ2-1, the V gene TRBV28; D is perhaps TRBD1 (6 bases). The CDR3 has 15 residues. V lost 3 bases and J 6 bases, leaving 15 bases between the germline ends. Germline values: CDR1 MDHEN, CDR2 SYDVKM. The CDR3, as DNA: TGTGCCAGCAGTTTGTGGCAGGGGCCTCTCAATGAGCAGTTCTTC. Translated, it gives CASSLWQGPLNEQFF.

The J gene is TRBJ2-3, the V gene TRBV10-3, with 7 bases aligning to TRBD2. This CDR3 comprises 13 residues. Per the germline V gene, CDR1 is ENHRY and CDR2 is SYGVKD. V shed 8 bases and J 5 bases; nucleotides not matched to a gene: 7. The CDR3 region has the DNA TGTGCCATCGGGGGGGAGCTAAGAGATACGCAGTATTTT. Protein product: CAIGGELRDTQYF.

Here the CDR3 reads CASSYVNTGELFF. Here the CDR3 DNA reads TGTGCCAGCAGTTACGTAAACACCGGGGAGCTGTTTTTT. The genes are TRBV6-6 and TRBJ2-2; D not certain. V lost 2 bases and J lost 2, with 3 bases in between. Germline CDR1 is MNHNY and CDR2 is SVGAGI (reference sequence). The CDR3 has 13 residues.

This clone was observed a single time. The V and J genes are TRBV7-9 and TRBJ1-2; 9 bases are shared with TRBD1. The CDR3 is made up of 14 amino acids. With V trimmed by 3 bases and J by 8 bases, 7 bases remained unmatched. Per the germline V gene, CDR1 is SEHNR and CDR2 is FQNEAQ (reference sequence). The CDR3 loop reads CASSLDTGGDGYTF. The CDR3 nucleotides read TGTGCCAGCAGCTTGGATACAGGGGGCGACGGCTACACCTTC.

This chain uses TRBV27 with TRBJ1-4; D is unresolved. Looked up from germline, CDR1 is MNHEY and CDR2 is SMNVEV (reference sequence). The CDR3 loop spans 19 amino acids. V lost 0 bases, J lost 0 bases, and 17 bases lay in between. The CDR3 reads CASSLSARITEATNEKLFF. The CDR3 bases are TGTGCCAGCAGTTTATCAGCCCGAATAACAGAAGCAACTAATGAAAAACTGTTTTTT.

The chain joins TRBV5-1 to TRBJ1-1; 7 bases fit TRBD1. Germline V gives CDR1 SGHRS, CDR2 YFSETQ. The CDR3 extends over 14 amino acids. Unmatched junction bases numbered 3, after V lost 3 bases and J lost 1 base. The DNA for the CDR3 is TGCGCCAGCAGCTGGCAGGGGGGGAACACTGAAGCTTTCTTT. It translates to CASSWQGGNTEAFF.

DNA for the CDR3: TGTGCCAGCACTCCGGGACAGCAGACCTACGAGCAGTACTTC. Translation gives CASTPGQQTYEQYF. The chain is built from TRBV2 and TRBJ2-7; 7 nucleotides agree with TRBD1. V lost 7 bases to trimming and J lost 2 bases; unmatched junction nucleotides: 8. Germline CDR1 and CDR2: SNHLY and FYNNEI. The CDR3 has 14 residues.

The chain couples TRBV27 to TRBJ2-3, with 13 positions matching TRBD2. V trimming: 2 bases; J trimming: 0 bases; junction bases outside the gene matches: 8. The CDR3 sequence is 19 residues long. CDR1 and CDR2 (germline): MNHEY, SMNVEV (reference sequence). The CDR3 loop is CASSLQGLAGPTSTDTQYF. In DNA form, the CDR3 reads TGTGCCAGCAGTTTACAGGGACTAGCGGGGCCAACTAGCACAGATACGCAGTATTTT.

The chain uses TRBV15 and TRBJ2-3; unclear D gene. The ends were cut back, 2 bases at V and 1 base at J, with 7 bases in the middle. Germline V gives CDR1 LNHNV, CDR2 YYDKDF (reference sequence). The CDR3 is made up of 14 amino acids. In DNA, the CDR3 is TGTGCCACCAGCAGATTGGCTGGCACAGATACGCAGTATTTT. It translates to CATSRLAGTDTQYF.

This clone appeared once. The CDR3 here is CASSMPTVRSEETQYF. CDR3 sequence (DNA): TGTGCCAGTAGTATGCCGACAGTACGGTCGGAAGAGACCCAGTACTTC. The chain couples TRBV19 to TRBJ2-5; maybe TRBD1 (5 bases). Germline CDR1 LNHDA, CDR2 SQIVND (reference sequence). The length of the CDR3 is 16 residues. The V end was cut by 3 bases, the J end by 3 bases, with 17 bases between.

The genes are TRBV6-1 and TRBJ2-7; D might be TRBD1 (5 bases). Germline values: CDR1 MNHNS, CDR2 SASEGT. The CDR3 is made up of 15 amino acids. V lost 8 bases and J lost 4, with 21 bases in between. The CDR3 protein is CASHLRAQQAYEQYF. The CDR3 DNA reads TGTGCCAGCCACCTCCGGGCCCAACAGGCTTACGAGCAGTACTTC.

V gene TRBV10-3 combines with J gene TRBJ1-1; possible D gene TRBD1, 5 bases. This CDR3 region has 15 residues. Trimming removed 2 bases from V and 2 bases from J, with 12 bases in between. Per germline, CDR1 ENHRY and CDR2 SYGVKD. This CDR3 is CAISEVQGYNTEAFF. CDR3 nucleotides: TGTGCCATCAGTGAGGTTCAGGGATACAACACTGAAGCTTTCTTT.

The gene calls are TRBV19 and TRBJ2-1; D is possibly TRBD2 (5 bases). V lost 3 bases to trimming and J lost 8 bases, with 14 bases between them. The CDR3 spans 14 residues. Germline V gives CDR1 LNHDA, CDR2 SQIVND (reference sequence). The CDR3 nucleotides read TGTGCCAGTAGTATCGGCAGGTCGAGGGATGAGCAGTTCTTC. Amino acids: CASSIGRSRDEQFF. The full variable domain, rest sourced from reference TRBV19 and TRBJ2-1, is DGGITQSPKYLFRKEGQNVTLSCEQNLNHDAMYWYRQDPGQGLRLIYYSQIVNDFQKGDIAEGYSVSREKKESFPLTVTSAQKNPTAFYLCASSIGRSRDEQFFGPGTRLTVL.

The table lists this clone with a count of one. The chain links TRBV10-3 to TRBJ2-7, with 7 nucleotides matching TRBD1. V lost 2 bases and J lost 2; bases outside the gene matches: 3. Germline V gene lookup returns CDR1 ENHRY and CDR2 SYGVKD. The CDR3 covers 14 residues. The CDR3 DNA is TGTGCCATCAGTGAGGGGACAGCGGCCTACGAGCAGTACTTC. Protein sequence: CAISEGTAAYEQYF.

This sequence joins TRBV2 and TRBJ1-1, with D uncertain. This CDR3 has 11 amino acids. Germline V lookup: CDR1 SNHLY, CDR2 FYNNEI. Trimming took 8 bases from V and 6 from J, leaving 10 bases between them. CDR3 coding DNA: TGTGCCAGCGCTGGACTTGCTGAAGCTTTCTTT. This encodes CASAGLAEAFF.

CDR3 coding DNA: TGTGCCAGCACCCCCAGGGGGGGCGGTGAGACCCAGTACTTC. It is translated as CASTPRGGGETQYF. The chain is built from TRBV27 and TRBJ2-5; D is possibly TRBD1 or TRBD2 (7 bases each). The CDR3 sequence is 14 residues long. Trimming pared 7 bases from V and 5 bases from J, leaving 17 bases between. Germline V gives CDR1 MNHEY, CDR2 SMNVEV (reference sequence).

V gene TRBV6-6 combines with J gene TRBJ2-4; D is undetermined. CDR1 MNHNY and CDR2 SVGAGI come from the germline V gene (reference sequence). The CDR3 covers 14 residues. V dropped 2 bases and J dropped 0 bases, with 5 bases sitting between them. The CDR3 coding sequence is TGTGCCAGCAGTTACGCCTTAGCCAAAAACATTCAGTACTTC. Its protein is CASSYALAKNIQYF.

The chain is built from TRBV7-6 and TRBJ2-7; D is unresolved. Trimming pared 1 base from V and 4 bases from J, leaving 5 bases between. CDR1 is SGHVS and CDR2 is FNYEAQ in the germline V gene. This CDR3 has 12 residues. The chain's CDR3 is CASSLVAYEQYF. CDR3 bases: TGTGCCAGCAGCTTAGTCGCTTACGAGCAGTACTTC.

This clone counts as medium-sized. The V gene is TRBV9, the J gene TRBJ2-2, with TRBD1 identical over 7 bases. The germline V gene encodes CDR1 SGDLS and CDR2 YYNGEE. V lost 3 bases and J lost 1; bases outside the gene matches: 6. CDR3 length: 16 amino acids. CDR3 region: CASSATGSGNTGELFF. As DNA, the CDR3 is TGTGCCAGCAGCGCGACAGGGAGTGGGAACACCGGGGAGCTGTTTTTT.

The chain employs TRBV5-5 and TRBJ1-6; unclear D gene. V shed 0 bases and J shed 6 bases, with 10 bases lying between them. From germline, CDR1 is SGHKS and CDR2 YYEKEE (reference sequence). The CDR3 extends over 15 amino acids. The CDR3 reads CASSLGAGLNSPLHF. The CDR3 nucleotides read TGTGCCAGCAGCTTGGGGGCAGGTCTTAATTCACCCCTCCACTTT.

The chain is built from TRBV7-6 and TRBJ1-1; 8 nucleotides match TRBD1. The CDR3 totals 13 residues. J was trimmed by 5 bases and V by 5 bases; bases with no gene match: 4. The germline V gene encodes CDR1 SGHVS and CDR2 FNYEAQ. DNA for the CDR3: TGTGCCAGCAGCGAGGGACAGGAAACTGAAGCTTTCTTT. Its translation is CASSEGQETEAFF.

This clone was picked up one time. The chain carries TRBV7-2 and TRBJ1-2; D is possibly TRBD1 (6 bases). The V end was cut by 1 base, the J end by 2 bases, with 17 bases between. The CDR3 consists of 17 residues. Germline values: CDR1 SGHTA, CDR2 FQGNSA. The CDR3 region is CASSLGVGGALNYGYTF. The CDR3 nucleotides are TGTGCCAGCAGCTTAGGAGTTGGGGGGGCTCTAAACTATGGCTACACCTTC.

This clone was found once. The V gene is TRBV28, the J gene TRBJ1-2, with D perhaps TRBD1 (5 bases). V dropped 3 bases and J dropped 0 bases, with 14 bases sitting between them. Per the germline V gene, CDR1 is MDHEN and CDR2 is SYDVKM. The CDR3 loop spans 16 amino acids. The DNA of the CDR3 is TGTGCCAGCAGTTTGCCGACAGACATAGCTAACTATGGCTACACCTTC. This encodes CASSLPTDIANYGYTF.

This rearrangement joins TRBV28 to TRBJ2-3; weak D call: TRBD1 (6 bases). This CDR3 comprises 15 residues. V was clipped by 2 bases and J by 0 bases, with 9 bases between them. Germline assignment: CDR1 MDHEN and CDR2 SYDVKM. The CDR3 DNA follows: TGTGCCAGCAGTTTAGGGACAACTAGCACAGATACGCAGTATTTT. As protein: CASSLGTTSTDTQYF.